A selection of T cell receptor beta chains follows, all from one sample in a study of blood T cell repertoires in COVID-19. Profiling relied on immunoSEQ multiplex PCR, and the TCRdb table lists in-frame clones only, not all of them. This table has 350,000 to 400,000 clones, 70% to 90% appearing once. The sample was PBMCs or T cells enriched from blood (not recorded which). These receptors all come from a woman aged 18-29 years who had recovered from COVID-19. Both conserved end residues are part of each CDR3. Each record gives: CDR3 protein, CDR3 DNA, clone size, D gene, J gene, V gene. D genes are given only for firm matches. Size is stated for part of the rows, as once, few or many counts, or as a class when the clone is expanded.

CDR3aa: CASSSRWTGTNTGELFF; CDR3nt: TGTGCCAGCAGCTCCCGGTGGACAGGGACGAACACCGGGGAGCTGTTTTTT; abundance: .; d_gene: TRBD1; j_gene: TRBJ2-2; v_gene: TRBV7-9
CDR3aa: CASSPHRGSSTDTQYF; CDR3nt: TGTGCCAGCAGCCCACACCGAGGGTCTAGCACAGATACGCAGTATTTT; abundance: .; d_gene: .; j_gene: TRBJ2-3; v_gene: TRBV28
CDR3aa: CASSRPGAGGFQPQHF; CDR3nt: TGTGCCAGCAGCCGTCCTGGGGCAGGGGGCTTTCAGCCCCAGCATTTT; abundance: once; d_gene: TRBD1; j_gene: TRBJ1-5; v_gene: TRBV7-8
CDR3aa: CSARIDYEQYF; CDR3nt: TGCAGTGCCAGGATAGACTACGAGCAGTACTTC; abundance: .; d_gene: .; j_gene: TRBJ2-7; v_gene: TRBV20-1
CDR3aa: CASSRSSLAPVLPNYGYTF; CDR3nt: TGTGCCAGCAGCCGCTCTTCGCTCGCCCCGGTGCTTCCAAACTATGGCTACACCTTC; abundance: .; d_gene: .; j_gene: TRBJ1-2; v_gene: TRBV7-3
CDR3aa: CASSPTGATYEQYF; CDR3nt: TGTGCCAGCTCCCCCACAGGTGCCACCTACGAGCAGTACTTC; abundance: .; d_gene: .; j_gene: TRBJ2-7; v_gene: TRBV18
CDR3aa: CAISFRGSGGAESTDTQYF; CDR3nt: TGTGCCATCAGTTTCCGGGGGAGCGGGGGGGCCGAGAGCACAGATACGCAGTATTTT; abundance: .; d_gene: TRBD2; j_gene: TRBJ2-3; v_gene: TRBV10-3
CDR3aa: CASSLVSLGRPYNEQFF; CDR3nt: TGTGCCAGCAGCTTAGTTTCGTTGGGGCGCCCCTACAATGAGCAGTTCTTC; abundance: .; d_gene: .; j_gene: TRBJ2-1; v_gene: TRBV7-9
CDR3aa: CASTDSPYEQYF; CDR3nt: TGTGCCAGCACCGATAGTCCCTACGAGCAGTACTTC; abundance: .; d_gene: .; j_gene: TRBJ2-7; v_gene: TRBV7-9
CDR3aa: CASSPDRGLPYEQYF; CDR3nt: TGTGCCAGCAGCCCTGACAGGGGACTTCCCTACGAGCAGTACTTC; abundance: .; d_gene: TRBD1; j_gene: TRBJ2-7; v_gene: TRBV5-4
CDR3aa: CAISPEVGLPTEEGYTF; CDR3nt: TGTGCCATCAGTCCGGAAGTGGGGTTACCTACGGAGGAGGGCTACACCTTC; abundance: .; d_gene: .; j_gene: TRBJ1-2; v_gene: TRBV10-3
CDR3aa: CASSPGGMNTEAFF; CDR3nt: TGTGCCAGCAGCCCAGGGGGCATGAACACTGAAGCTTTCTTT; abundance: .; d_gene: TRBD1; j_gene: TRBJ1-1; v_gene: TRBV9
CDR3aa: CASHLDRGSGELFF; CDR3nt: TGTGCCAGTCACCTGGACAGGGGGTCCGGGGAGCTGTTTTTT; abundance: .; d_gene: TRBD1; j_gene: TRBJ2-2; v_gene: TRBV2
CDR3aa: CASTPRPQGGTEAFF; CDR3nt: TGTGCCAGCACACCGCGCCCACAGGGGGGCACTGAAGCTTTCTTT; abundance: .; d_gene: TRBD1; j_gene: TRBJ1-1; v_gene: TRBV5-6
CDR3aa: CASRSSLGRNTEAFF; CDR3nt: TGTGCCAGCAGATCGTCCCTCGGGAGAAACACTGAAGCTTTCTTT; abundance: .; d_gene: .; j_gene: TRBJ1-1; v_gene: TRBV27
CDR3aa: CAHGGVEKLFF; CDR3nt: TGTGCCCACGGGGGGGTCGAAAAACTGTTTTTT; abundance: .; d_gene: .; j_gene: TRBJ1-4; v_gene: TRBV30
CDR3aa: CASSSDYSYEQYF; CDR3nt: TGTGCCAGCAGCTCCGACTACTCCTACGAGCAGTACTTC; abundance: .; d_gene: .; j_gene: TRBJ2-7; v_gene: TRBV5-6
CDR3aa: CASSNQGNEKLFF; CDR3nt: TGCGCCAGCAGCAATCAGGGTAATGAAAAACTGTTTTTT; abundance: .; d_gene: .; j_gene: TRBJ1-4; v_gene: TRBV5-1
CDR3aa: CATSEPLAGPSSTQYF; CDR3nt: TGTGCCACCAGTGAGCCACTAGCGGGGCCCTCCTCTACGCAGTATTTT; abundance: .; d_gene: TRBD2; j_gene: TRBJ2-3; v_gene: TRBV24-1
CDR3aa: CASRREGGYDEQFF; CDR3nt: TGTGCCAGCAGACGGGAGGGGGGTTACGATGAGCAGTTCTTC; abundance: once; d_gene: TRBD2; j_gene: TRBJ2-1; v_gene: TRBV6-5
CDR3aa: CAISESREADNSPLHF; CDR3nt: TGTGCCATCAGTGAGAGCCGGGAAGCGGATAATTCACCCCTCCACTTT; abundance: .; d_gene: .; j_gene: TRBJ1-6; v_gene: TRBV10-3
CDR3aa: CASSLELSETQYF; CDR3nt: TGTGCCAGCAGCTTAGAGCTATCGGAGACCCAGTACTTC; abundance: once; d_gene: .; j_gene: TRBJ2-5; v_gene: TRBV11-1
CDR3aa: CASSLPGQGLFRQFF; CDR3nt: TGTGCCAGCAGCTTGCCGGGACAGGGGCTTTTTCGACAGTTCTTC; abundance: .; d_gene: TRBD1; j_gene: TRBJ2-1; v_gene: TRBV5-8
CDR3aa: CAISESEGTQYF; CDR3nt: TGTGCCATCAGTGAGTCTGAGGGGACCCAGTACTTC; abundance: once; d_gene: .; j_gene: TRBJ2-5; v_gene: TRBV10-3
CDR3aa: CASSEKDLSSYEQYF; CDR3nt: TGTGCCAGCAGTGAGAAGGACTTGAGCTCCTACGAGCAGTACTTC; abundance: .; d_gene: .; j_gene: TRBJ2-7; v_gene: TRBV6-1
CDR3aa: CSVGTANTEAFF; CDR3nt: TGCAGCGTTGGGACAGCGAACACTGAAGCTTTCTTT; abundance: .; d_gene: .; j_gene: TRBJ1-1; v_gene: TRBV29-1
CDR3aa: CASSLVVLAGGDTQYF; CDR3nt: TGTGCCAGCAGCTTAGTGGTACTAGCGGGGGGAGATACGCAGTATTTT; abundance: .; d_gene: TRBD2; j_gene: TRBJ2-3; v_gene: TRBV7-9
CDR3aa: CASSGQGVFGYTF; CDR3nt: TGTGCCAGCAGCGGTCAGGGGGTTTTTGGCTACACCTTC; abundance: .; d_gene: TRBD1; j_gene: TRBJ1-2; v_gene: TRBV5-4
CDR3aa: CASSVRWGPTDTQYF; CDR3nt: TGTGCCAGCAGCGTAAGGTGGGGGCCTACAGATACGCAGTATTTT; abundance: .; d_gene: .; j_gene: TRBJ2-3; v_gene: TRBV9
CDR3aa: CASSKRTVNYGYTF; CDR3nt: TGTGCCAGTAGCAAAAGGACAGTTAACTATGGCTACACCTTC; abundance: .; d_gene: .; j_gene: TRBJ1-2; v_gene: TRBV19
CDR3aa: CASSFSGATNEKLFF; CDR3nt: TGTGCCAGCAGCTTCTCGGGAGCAACTAATGAAAAACTGTTTTTT; abundance: .; d_gene: .; j_gene: TRBJ1-4; v_gene: TRBV5-5
CDR3aa: CASSQDLGRQATNEKLFF; CDR3nt: TGTGCCAGCAGCCAAGATTTGGGCAGACAGGCAACTAATGAAAAACTGTTTTTT; abundance: .; d_gene: .; j_gene: TRBJ1-4; v_gene: TRBV4-2
CDR3aa: CASSLVGGAEAFF; CDR3nt: TGTGCCAGCAGCTTAGTGGGGGGAGCTGAAGCTTTCTTT; abundance: .; d_gene: .; j_gene: TRBJ1-1; v_gene: TRBV7-2
CDR3aa: CASSEYSVRGSDEKLFF; CDR3nt: TGTGCCAGCAGTGAATACTCTGTCCGAGGCTCAGACGAAAAACTGTTTTTT; abundance: once; d_gene: .; j_gene: TRBJ1-4; v_gene: TRBV25-1